What follows are 3 T cell receptor beta chains derived from one specimen sequenced in a study of T cells after yellow fever vaccination. TCRdb used MiXCR to reprocess the 5' RACE reads, holding one entry per CDR3 protein. This sample has around 350,000 distinct CDR3 sequences, with about 9.9% found just once. Sequencing was performed on PBMCs, taken on the day of the first yellow fever vaccination. The receptor set was obtained from a man aged 18-30 years who received the YFV17D yellow fever vaccine.

The CDR3 loop is CASSYGQAFMNTEAFF. The CDR3 DNA reads TGTGCCAGCAGTTACGGACAGGCCTTCATGAACACTGAAGCTTTCTTT. V and J are TRBV6-2 or TRBV6-3 and TRBJ1-1; 7 bases match TRBD1. The CDR3 runs 16 residues. The V gene end was trimmed by 2 bases and the J gene end by 0 bases; junction bases not matched to a gene: 6. CDR1 is MNHEY and CDR2 is SVGEGT in the germline V gene.

The table lists this clonotype with a few counts. The V gene is TRBV7-8, the J gene TRBJ2-1; tentative D call: TRBD1 (5 bases). Per the germline V gene, CDR1 is SGHVS and CDR2 is FQNEAQ. With 2 bases removed from V and 0 bases from J, the gap between germline ends came to 8 bases. This CDR3 contains 15 residues. The DNA for the CDR3 is TGTGCCAGCAGCTTAAGGACAAGCTCCTACAATGAGCAGTTCTTC. Amino acids: CASSLRTSSYNEQFF.

The rearrangement joins TRBV5-1 to TRBJ2-1; 7 positions agree with TRBD1. The germline V gene encodes CDR1 SGHRS and CDR2 YFSETQ. CDR3 length: 15 residues. V gave up 4 bases and J gave up 2 bases; unmatched junction bases: 6. CDR3 DNA: TGCGCCAGCAGCCTAACAGGGGACGCCTACAATGAGCAGTTCTTC. Encoded protein: CASSLTGDAYNEQFF.